This T cell receptor beta chain was found in a study of blood T cell repertoires in COVID-19. For the study at large: Acute and convalescent COVID-19 samples came from the United States, Italy and Spain.

The repertoire was sequenced with immunoSEQ multiplex PCR; TCRdb's copy has only in-frame clones and lacks some. The data show around 450,000 clones, around 87% seen once. Donors of Cohort 3 who recovered were those that had two negative PCRs, clearance, or symptom resolution. After removal of 0 bases from V and 4 bases from J, the junction contained 5 bases not matched to a gene. The CDR3 totals 15 residues. From germline, CDR1 is MRHNA and CDR2 SNTAGT. The sequence derives from a young woman who had recovered from COVID-19. The V gene is TRBV6-4, the J gene TRBJ1-2, with 7 bases matching TRBD1. The specimen was PBMCs or T cells enriched from blood (not recorded which). This CDR3 reads CASSDSTGESYGYTF. The CDR3 DNA reads TGTGCCAGCAGTGACTCTACAGGGGAGAGCTATGGCTACACCTTC.